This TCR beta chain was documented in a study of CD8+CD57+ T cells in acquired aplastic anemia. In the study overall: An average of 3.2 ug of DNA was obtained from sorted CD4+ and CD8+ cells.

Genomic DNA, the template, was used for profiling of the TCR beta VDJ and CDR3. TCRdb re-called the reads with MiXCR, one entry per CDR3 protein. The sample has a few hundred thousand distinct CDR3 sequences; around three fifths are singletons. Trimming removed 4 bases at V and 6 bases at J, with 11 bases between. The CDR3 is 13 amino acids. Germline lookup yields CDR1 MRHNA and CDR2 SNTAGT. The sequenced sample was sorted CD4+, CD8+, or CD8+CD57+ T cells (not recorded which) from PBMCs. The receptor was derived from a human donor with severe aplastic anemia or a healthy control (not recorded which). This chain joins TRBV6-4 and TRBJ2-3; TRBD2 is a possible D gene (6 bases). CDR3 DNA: TGTGCCAGCAGTGTAGGCACTAGCGATACGCAGTATTTT. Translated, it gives CASSVGTSDTQYF.